This T cell receptor (beta chain) was identified in a study of blood T cells in healthy people across ages. Losses at the gene ends were 8 bases for V and 4 bases for J; bases not matched to a gene: 7. Germline CDR1 DFQATT, CDR2 SNEGSKA (reference sequence). This CDR3 is 14 amino acids long. Concerning this clonotype: The antigen is not known.

General observations from the study: Bulk PBMC profiling left naive and antigen-experienced comparisons inconclusive. Roughly linear age-related decline in beta diversity appeared, significant by age 40. Researchers report that TCR beta diversity correlated strongly with naive T cell percentage.

Using a J-beta primer mix together with a sample-barcoded 5' primer, a second PCR was run for roughly 7 to 11 cycles. One entry per CDR3 protein, called by TCRdb with MiXCR from the 5' RACE reads. The data contain 700,000 to 950,000 distinct CDR3 sequences, about 42% of them seen just once; the ten biggest clones take up under 25%. Ranging in age from roughly 6 to 95, the donors were healthy Caucasian individuals from Russia. The sequencing sample was made of blood. The chain has TRBV20-1 and TRBJ2-1; 11 positions match TRBD2. The TCR was taken from a woman in her fifties or sixties in good health. CDR3 sequence (DNA): TGCAGTCCCAGAGGGACTAGCGGATACAATGAGCAGTTCTTC. This encodes CSPRGTSGYNEQFF.